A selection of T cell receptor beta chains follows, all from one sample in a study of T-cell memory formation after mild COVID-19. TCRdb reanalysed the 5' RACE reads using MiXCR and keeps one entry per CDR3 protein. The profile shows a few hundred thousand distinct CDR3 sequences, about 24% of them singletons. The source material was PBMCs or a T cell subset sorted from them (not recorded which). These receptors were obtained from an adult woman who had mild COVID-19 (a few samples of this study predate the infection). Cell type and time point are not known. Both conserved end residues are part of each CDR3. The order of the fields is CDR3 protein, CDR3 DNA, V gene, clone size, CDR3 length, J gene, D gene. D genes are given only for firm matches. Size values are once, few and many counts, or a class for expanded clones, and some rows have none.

CDR3: CASSLAGTSVIGGSYNEQFF
DNA: TGCGCCAGCAGCTTGGCCGGGACTAGCGTAATAGGGGGCTCCTACAATGAGCAGTTCTTC
V: TRBV5-1
size: few
length: 20
J: TRBJ2-1
D: TRBD2

CDR3: CASSLALVTEAFF
DNA: TGTGCCAGCAGTTTAGCGCTCGTCACTGAAGCTTTCTTT
V: TRBV12-3/TRBV12-4
size: NA
length: 13
J: TRBJ1-1
D: NA

CDR3: CASSQGSLRGTQYF
DNA: TGTGCCAGCAGCCAGGGTTCTTTGAGGGGGACGCAGTATTTT
V: TRBV3-1
size: NA
length: 14
J: TRBJ2-3
D: NA

CDR3: CASSYSLGLREETQYF
DNA: TGTGCCAGCAGTTACTCCTTGGGACTACGTGAAGAGACCCAGTACTTC
V: TRBV6-5
size: once
length: 16
J: TRBJ2-5
D: TRBD2

CDR3: CASSPRPAGGSEKLFF
DNA: TGTGCCAGCAGCCCCCGGCCCGCAGGGGGTTCTGAAAAACTGTTTTTT
V: TRBV7-8
size: NA
length: 16
J: TRBJ1-4
D: TRBD1

CDR3: CAWSVGLGGSEQYF
DNA: TGTGCCTGGAGTGTAGGGTTAGGAGGCTCCGAGCAGTACTTC
V: TRBV30
size: NA
length: 14
J: TRBJ2-7
D: NA

CDR3: CAISTGATYEQYF
DNA: TGTGCCATCAGTACAGGTGCCACCTACGAGCAGTACTTC
V: TRBV10-3
size: NA
length: 13
J: TRBJ2-7
D: NA

CDR3: CASSARWGRNTEAFF
DNA: TGTGCCAGCAGCGCAAGATGGGGAAGGAACACTGAAGCTTTCTTT
V: TRBV7-6
size: few
length: 15
J: TRBJ1-1
D: NA

CDR3: CASSPGFGIGTEAFF
DNA: TGTGCCAGCAGCCCGGGGTTCGGGATTGGAACTGAAGCTTTCTTT
V: TRBV5-6
size: few
length: 15
J: TRBJ1-1
D: NA

CDR3: CSARYSSGNTIYF
DNA: TGCAGTGCTAGATACTCCTCTGGAAACACCATATATTTT
V: TRBV20-1
size: NA
length: 13
J: TRBJ1-3
D: NA

CDR3: CASSATRGFYYGYTF
DNA: TGTGCCAGCAGCGCCACCAGGGGGTTCTACTATGGCTACACCTTC
V: TRBV6-2/TRBV6-3
size: NA
length: 15
J: TRBJ1-2
D: TRBD1

CDR3: CASSGTQSYEQYF
DNA: TGTGCCAGCTCCGGAACGCAGTCCTACGAGCAGTACTTC
V: TRBV18
size: few
length: 13
J: TRBJ2-7
D: NA

CDR3: CASSQATRYLGYTF
DNA: TGTGCCAGCAGCCAAGCAACCCGTTATTTGGGCTACACCTTC
V: TRBV3-1
size: once
length: 14
J: TRBJ1-2
D: NA

CDR3: CASSEYGAGGSDGYTF
DNA: TGTGCCAGCAGTGAATATGGCGCAGGGGGCTCGGATGGCTACACCTTC
V: TRBV25-1
size: few
length: 16
J: TRBJ1-2
D: TRBD1

CDR3: CATSRDQGRPQHF
DNA: TGTGCCACCAGCAGAGACCAGGGTCGGCCCCAGCATTTT
V: TRBV15
size: NA
length: 13
J: TRBJ1-5
D: NA

CDR3: CAISLNGEAGNTEAFF
DNA: TGTGCCATCAGCTTAAATGGGGAGGCGGGAAACACTGAAGCTTTCTTT
V: TRBV10-3
size: NA
length: 16
J: TRBJ1-1
D: NA

CDR3: CAWSDRDRPYEQYF
DNA: TGTGCCTGGAGTGACCGGGACAGACCCTACGAGCAGTACTTC
V: TRBV30
size: NA
length: 14
J: TRBJ2-7
D: TRBD1

CDR3: CASSQAWDRRNEQFF
DNA: TGTGCCAGCAGCCAAGCGTGGGACAGACGCAATGAGCAGTTCTTC
V: TRBV4-2
size: few
length: 15
J: TRBJ2-1
D: TRBD1

CDR3: CASSHGMNTEAFF
DNA: TGTGCCAGCAGCCATGGGATGAACACTGAAGCTTTCTTT
V: TRBV14
size: NA
length: 13
J: TRBJ1-1
D: NA

CDR3: CASSQDAAAPNNEQFF
DNA: TGCGCCAGCAGCCAAGATGCAGCGGCACCGAACAATGAGCAGTTCTTC
V: TRBV4-3
size: few
length: 16
J: TRBJ2-1
D: NA

CDR3: CASSPQGASKNTEAFF
DNA: TGTGCCAGCAGCCCTCAAGGGGCGTCGAAAAACACTGAAGCTTTCTTT
V: TRBV7-8
size: NA
length: 16
J: TRBJ1-1
D: NA

CDR3: CSAPGQGMYNEQFF
DNA: TGCAGTGCACCGGGACAGGGCATGTACAATGAGCAGTTCTTC
V: TRBV20-1
size: NA
length: 14
J: TRBJ2-1
D: TRBD1

CDR3: CATSDPTVAYGYTF
DNA: TGTGCCACCAGTGATCCGACAGTAGCCTATGGCTACACCTTC
V: TRBV24-1
size: few
length: 14
J: TRBJ1-2
D: NA

CDR3: CASSFEPQRGGYTF
DNA: TGTGCCAGCAGCTTCGAACCTCAAAGGGGTGGCTACACCTTC
V: TRBV7-2
size: NA
length: 14
J: TRBJ1-2
D: NA

CDR3: CAIRSGSADTQYF
DNA: TGTGCCATCCGGAGCGGGAGTGCAGATACGCAGTATTTT
V: TRBV10-3
size: NA
length: 13
J: TRBJ2-3
D: TRBD2

CDR3: CASRSGTAAYEQYF
DNA: TGTGCCAGCCGGTCGGGGACAGCTGCCTACGAGCAGTACTTC
V: TRBV27
size: NA
length: 14
J: TRBJ2-7
D: TRBD1

CDR3: CASSFTQGTFETQYF
DNA: TGTGCCAGCAGCTTTACACAGGGGACGTTTGAGACCCAGTACTTC
V: TRBV7-9
size: NA
length: 15
J: TRBJ2-5
D: TRBD1

CDR3: CASSPYLVDTDTQYF
DNA: TGTGCCAGCAGCCCGTACCTAGTTGACACAGATACGCAGTATTTT
V: TRBV2
size: few
length: 15
J: TRBJ2-3
D: NA

CDR3: CSVMTPGQGIVNTQYF
DNA: TGCAGCGTCATGACACCGGGACAGGGAATCGTAAATACGCAGTATTTT
V: TRBV29-1
size: NA
length: 16
J: TRBJ2-3
D: TRBD1

CDR3: CATSGQVIYEQYF
DNA: TGTGCCACCAGTGGACAGGTAATCTACGAGCAGTACTTC
V: TRBV24-1
size: NA
length: 13
J: TRBJ2-7
D: NA

CDR3: CSASPELAGEEQFF
DNA: TGCAGTGCTAGTCCGGAACTAGCGGGAGAAGAGCAGTTCTTC
V: TRBV20-1
size: NA
length: 14
J: TRBJ2-1
D: TRBD2

CDR3: CASKPEQGPYEQYF
DNA: TGCGCCAGCAAACCCGAACAAGGGCCCTACGAGCAGTACTTC
V: TRBV5-1
size: few
length: 14
J: TRBJ2-7
D: NA

CDR3: CASSSGGYSPLHF
DNA: TGTGCCTCTTCCTCCGGGGGTTACTCACCCCTCCACTTT
V: TRBV30
size: NA
length: 13
J: TRBJ1-6
D: NA

CDR3: CASSYSRESNYGYTF
DNA: TGTGCCAGCAGTTACTCGAGGGAGAGTAACTATGGCTACACCTTC
V: TRBV6-5
size: NA
length: 15
J: TRBJ1-2
D: NA

CDR3: CASSLSGQGLTEAFF
DNA: TGTGCCAGCAGCCTAAGCGGACAGGGCTTGACTGAAGCTTTCTTT
V: TRBV7-2
size: many
length: 15
J: TRBJ1-1
D: TRBD1

CDR3: CASSLGSSGRISQFF
DNA: TGTGCCAGCAGCTTGGGCTCGAGCGGGAGGATCTCGCAGTTCTTC
V: TRBV7-2
size: NA
length: 15
J: TRBJ2-1
D: TRBD2

CDR3: CSARATYEQYF
DNA: TGCAGTGCTAGAGCCACCTACGAGCAGTACTTC
V: TRBV20-1
size: NA
length: 11
J: TRBJ2-7
D: NA

CDR3: CATGTGWEWEYTGELFF
DNA: TGTGCCACTGGGACAGGGTGGGAATGGGAATACACCGGGGAGCTGTTTTTT
V: TRBV21-1
size: NA
length: 17
J: TRBJ2-2
D: NA

CDR3: CASSFPATDTQYF
DNA: TGTGCCAGCAGCTTCCCAGCGACAGATACGCAGTATTTT
V: TRBV25-1
size: few
length: 13
J: TRBJ2-3
D: NA

CDR3: CASHETQYF
DNA: TGTGCCAGCCACGAGACCCAGTACTTC
V: TRBV6-5
size: few
length: 9
J: TRBJ2-5
D: NA

CDR3: CAISGGTPWAFF
DNA: TGTGCCATCAGTGGGGGGACCCCTTGGGCTTTCTTT
V: TRBV10-3
size: NA
length: 12
J: TRBJ1-1
D: NA

CDR3: CASSERGPSAETQYF
DNA: TGTGCCAGCAGTGAACGGGGCCCGTCCGCAGAGACCCAGTACTTC
V: TRBV2
size: NA
length: 15
J: TRBJ2-5
D: NA

CDR3: CSARWRAQETQYF
DNA: TGCAGCGCGCGCTGGAGGGCTCAAGAGACCCAGTACTTC
V: TRBV29-1
size: NA
length: 13
J: TRBJ2-5
D: NA

CDR3: CASSQTQVDYNEQFF
DNA: TGTGCCAGCAGTCAGACGCAGGTAGACTACAATGAGCAGTTCTTC
V: TRBV2
size: NA
length: 15
J: TRBJ2-1
D: NA

CDR3: CASSSRQFSEQYF
DNA: TGTGCCAGCAGTTCACGACAGTTCTCCGAGCAGTACTTC
V: TRBV12-3/TRBV12-4
size: few
length: 13
J: TRBJ2-7
D: NA

CDR3: CASSGGTNTGELFF
DNA: TGTGCCAGCAGTGGTGGCACGAACACCGGGGAGCTGTTTTTT
V: TRBV2
size: NA
length: 14
J: TRBJ2-2
D: NA

CDR3: CASSINPKGVVLEQFF
DNA: TGTGCCAGTAGTATTAATCCCAAAGGGGTAGTCCTCGAGCAGTTCTTC
V: TRBV19
size: few
length: 16
J: TRBJ2-1
D: NA

CDR3: CSASWAGGPNLYEQYF
DNA: TGCAGTGCTAGTTGGGCGGGAGGGCCCAATTTATACGAGCAGTACTTC
V: TRBV20-1
size: few
length: 16
J: TRBJ2-7
D: TRBD2

CDR3: CASKGGVTGANVLTF
DNA: TGTGCCAGTAAGGGGGGAGTTACTGGGGCCAACGTCCTGACTTTC
V: TRBV19
size: few
length: 15
J: TRBJ2-6
D: NA

CDR3: CASSPPGKAGETQYF
DNA: TGTGCCAGCAGCCCTCCGGGGAAAGCAGGGGAGACCCAGTACTTC
V: TRBV25-1
size: NA
length: 15
J: TRBJ2-5
D: NA

CDR3: CASSGPIGGGQFF
DNA: TGTGCCAGCAGTGGTCCTATAGGGGGTGGGCAGTTCTTC
V: TRBV6-2/TRBV6-3
size: NA
length: 13
J: TRBJ2-1
D: NA